This TCR beta chain was sequenced for a study of blood T cell repertoires in COVID-19. Clones were sequenced by immunoSEQ multiplex PCR, and TCRdb holds only the in-frame ones, with some missing. The data show 150,000 to 200,000 clones, with roughly 82% seen just once and around 15% held by the top ten. Germline CDR1 SGHRS, CDR2 YFSETQ. The CDR3 is 15 amino acids. V was cut by 0 bases and J by 5 bases, with 14 bases left in between. This clone was detected ten times or more. Sequenced: PBMCs or T cells enriched from blood (not recorded which). The J gene is TRBJ2-5, the V gene TRBV5-1; D perhaps matches TRBD1 (6 bases). The TCR comes from a man aged 45-65 years who had recovered from COVID-19. The CDR3 loop reads CASSLDRVGIETQYF. In DNA, the CDR3 is TGCGCCAGCAGCTTGGACAGGGTTGGAATTGAGACCCAGTACTTC.